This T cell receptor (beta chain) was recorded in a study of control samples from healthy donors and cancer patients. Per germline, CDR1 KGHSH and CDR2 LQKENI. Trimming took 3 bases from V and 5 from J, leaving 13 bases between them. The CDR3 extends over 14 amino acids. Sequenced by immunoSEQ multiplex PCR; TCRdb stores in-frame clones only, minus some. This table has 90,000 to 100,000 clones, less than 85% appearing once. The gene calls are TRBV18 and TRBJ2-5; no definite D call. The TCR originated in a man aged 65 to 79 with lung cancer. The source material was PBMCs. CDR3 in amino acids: CASSPQNARETQYF. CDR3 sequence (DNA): TGTGCCAGCTCACCTCAAAACGCCCGGGAGACCCAGTACTTC.